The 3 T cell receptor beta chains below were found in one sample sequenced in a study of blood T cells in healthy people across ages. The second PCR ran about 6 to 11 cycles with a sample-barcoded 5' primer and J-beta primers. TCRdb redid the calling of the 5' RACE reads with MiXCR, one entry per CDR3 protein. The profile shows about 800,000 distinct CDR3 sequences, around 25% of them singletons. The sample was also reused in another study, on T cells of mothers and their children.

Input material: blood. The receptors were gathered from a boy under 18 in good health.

The CDR3 nucleotides read TGCAGTGCTCCCCCGCTAGCGGGAGGGGGCGAGCAGTACTTC. It specifies CSAPPLAGGGEQYF. The chain joins TRBV20-1 to TRBJ2-5; 12 positions agree with TRBD2. The J call is doubtful: the DNA matches TRBJ2-7 better. The germline CDR1 and CDR2 sequences are DFQATT and SNEGSKA (reference sequence). The CDR3 spans 14 residues.

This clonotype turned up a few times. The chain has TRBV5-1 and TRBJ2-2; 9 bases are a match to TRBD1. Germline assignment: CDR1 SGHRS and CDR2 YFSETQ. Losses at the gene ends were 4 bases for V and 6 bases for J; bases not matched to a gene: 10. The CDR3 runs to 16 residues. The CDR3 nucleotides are TGCGCCAGCAGCCGGACAGGGGCGGAAGTACCCGGGGAGCTGTTTTTT. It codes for CASSRTGAEVPGELFF.

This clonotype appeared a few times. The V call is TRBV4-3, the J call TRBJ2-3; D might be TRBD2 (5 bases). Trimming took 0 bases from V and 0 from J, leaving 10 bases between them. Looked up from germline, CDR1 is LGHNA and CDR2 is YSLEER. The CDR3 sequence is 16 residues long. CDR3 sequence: CASSQDRRVSTDTQYF. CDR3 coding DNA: TGCGCCAGCAGCCAAGATCGGCGGGTTAGCACAGATACGCAGTATTTT.